This is a list of T cell receptor beta chains from one sample in a study of cytomegalovirus exposure and HLA in healthy donors. TCRdb's table, derived via immunoSEQ multiplex PCR, lists solely in-frame clones and lacks some. The table has about 150,000 clones, approximately 80% seen once; the top ten hold roughly 5.5%. The source material was PBMCs. The receptor set was obtained from a woman aged 40 to 50 in good health and CMV-seropositive. CDR3s include the opening cysteine and the closing phenylalanine or tryptophan. A D gene is named only where the DNA matches it firmly. Not every row has a clone size; where given, it reads once, few, many or a size class.

cdr3_nt cdr3_aa d_call cdr3_length j_call clone_size v_call
TGCGCCAGCAGCCCCCGGACTAGCGGCTACGAGCAGTACTTC CASSPRTSGYEQYF TRBD2 14 TRBJ2-7 - TRBV4-1
TGTGCCAGTAGCGAACTAGCGGGAGGGCAAGAGACCCAGTACTTC CASSELAGGQETQYF TRBD2 15 TRBJ2-5 - TRBV19
TGTGCCAGCAGGTGGGACACCACCTCTGGAAACACCATATATTTT CASRWDTTSGNTIYF - 15 TRBJ1-3 - TRBV28
TGTGCCAGCAGTTTTAGCAATTCCGAGCAGTACTTC CASSFSNSEQYF - 12 TRBJ2-7 - TRBV28
TGTGCCAGCAGCTCTCAGGGTCGCGGGCAGTACTTC CASSSQGRGQYF - 12 TRBJ2-7 - TRBV11-2
TGTGCCAGCAGCCATTACAGCTACCAAGAGACCCAGTACTTC CASSHYSYQETQYF - 14 TRBJ2-5 - TRBV16
TGTGCCAGCAGCTTAGAACTAGCGGCCTACGAGCAGTACTTC CASSLELAAYEQYF TRBD2 14 TRBJ2-7 - TRBV11-2
TGTGCCATCAGCGGCCCCGGCGGCCCCATAGGGAGTGAGCAGTTCTTC CAISGPGGPIGSEQFF - 16 TRBJ2-1 - TRBV10-3
TGTGCCAGCACCGAGAGAGGATCTCAGCCCCAGCATTTT CASTERGSQPQHF - 13 TRBJ1-5 - TRBV2
TGTGCCAGCTCACTATATAAACAGGAAAATACGCAGTATTTT CASSLYKQENTQYF - 14 TRBJ2-3 - TRBV18
TGTGCCAGCAGAATCCTCGGGGCAACTAATGAAAAACTGTTTTTT CASRILGATNEKLFF - 15 TRBJ1-4 - TRBV28
TGTGCCAGCAGCGTAGCCTCGGGACAGAGCTACGAGCAGTACTTC CASSVASGQSYEQYF TRBD1 15 TRBJ2-7 - TRBV9
TGTGCCAGCAGCTTAGCCCCAAATAGCCAAGAGACCCAGTACTTC CASSLAPNSQETQYF - 15 TRBJ2-5 - TRBV7-9
TGTGCCAGCAGTGAGGCCTTGACAGGGGGGACATACAATGAGCAGTTCTTC CASSEALTGGTYNEQFF TRBD1 17 TRBJ2-1 - TRBV25-1
TGCGCCAGCAGTGAGTCGACAGGGAACACTGAAGCTTTCTTT CASSESTGNTEAFF - 14 TRBJ1-1 - TRBV10-2
TGCGCCAGCAGCTCCCGGACTAGCGGGACGGATACGCAGTATTTT CASSSRTSGTDTQYF TRBD2 15 TRBJ2-3 once TRBV5-1
TGTGCCAGCACCAAACTGGAGAGAGATGAGCAGTTCTTC CASTKLERDEQFF - 13 TRBJ2-1 - TRBV2
TGTGCCAGCAGCTGGACTAGCGTCTACGGGGGGGGCAATGAGCAGTTCTTC CASSWTSVYGGGNEQFF TRBD2 17 TRBJ2-1 - TRBV7-9
TGTGCCAGCCTCCCGGGGGACAGGAACACTGAAGCTTTCTTT CASLPGDRNTEAFF TRBD1 14 TRBJ1-1 - TRBV19
TGTGCCAGCAGTCCCCCACTTACCCAGGGGAACTCCTACAATGAGCGGTTCTTC CASSPPLTQGNSYNERFF - 18 TRBJ2-1 - TRBV7-9
TGTGCCTGGAGTGTACCTCGGGCTCTCAGGGATGTAAGGTTGCCTGAAGCTTTCTTT CAWSVPRALRDVRLPEAFF - 19 TRBJ1-1 - TRBV30
TGTGCCAGCAGGGAACTAACGACCTACAATGAGCAGTTCTTC CASRELTTYNEQFF - 14 TRBJ2-1 - TRBV6-5
TGTGCCAGCAGCCCAGGACAGGGCGTATCCTTCACAGATACGCAGTATTTT CASSPGQGVSFTDTQYF TRBD1 17 TRBJ2-3 - TRBV7-9
TGTGCCATCAGACCCGGGACTAGCTCCCTCCATGAGCAGTTCTTC CAIRPGTSSLHEQFF TRBD2 15 TRBJ2-1 once TRBV10-3
TGTGCCAGCAAAGTCAGGGGTTTGGAAAAACTGTTTTTT CASKVRGLEKLFF - 13 TRBJ1-4 - TRBV28
TGTGCCAGCAGCCGAAGTAGCGGGACGTCCTACAATGAGCAGTTCTTC CASSRSSGTSYNEQFF TRBD2 16 TRBJ2-1 - TRBV7-6
TGTGCCAGCAGTTTAGGGGCAGGCGTAGGTGCCACTGAAGCTTTCTTT CASSLGAGVGATEAFF - 16 TRBJ1-1 few TRBV28
TGTGCCAGCAGCTTATTATCGGGACATCGTGATGAAAAACTGTTTTTT CASSLLSGHRDEKLFF - 16 TRBJ1-4 - TRBV7-8
TGTGCCAGCAGTGAAGGGGGCGGGTTGGGACAGTACTTC CASSEGGGLGQYF - 13 TRBJ2-7 - TRBV25-1
TGTGCCAGCAGTTTGGACAGGTCAAACACTGAAGCTTTCTTT CASSLDRSNTEAFF TRBD1 14 TRBJ1-1 - TRBV28
TGTGCCAGTAGTACTGACAGGGCTTACTATGGCTACACCTTC CASSTDRAYYGYTF TRBD1 14 TRBJ1-2 - TRBV19
TGTGCCAGCAGCTTGGATTCTATCGCAGGGTTTGAGCAGTTCTTC CASSLDSIAGFEQFF - 15 TRBJ2-1 few TRBV5-5
TGCGCCAGCAGCTTGGGTCAACTAGCGGGAGTGGGTGAGCAGTTCTTC CASSLGQLAGVGEQFF TRBD2 16 TRBJ2-1 - TRBV5-1
TGTGCCAGCTCACCGGGACAGCGGAACACTGAAGCTTTCTTT CASSPGQRNTEAFF TRBD1 14 TRBJ1-1 - TRBV18
TGTGCCAGCAGCCGCTCGGACACATCCTACGAGCAGTACTTC CASSRSDTSYEQYF - 14 TRBJ2-7 - TRBV7-9
TGTGCCAGCAGCTTAATAAACAGCTCCCCTGAAGCTTTCTTT CASSLINSSPEAFF - 14 TRBJ1-1 - TRBV7-9
TGTGCCAGCAGGGGGGAGGGGTCACATGAGCAGTTCTTC CASRGEGSHEQFF TRBD2 13 TRBJ2-1 - TRBV2
TGTGCCAGCTCACTCAGGGTGGATGGGGCCAACGTCCTGACTTTC CASSLRVDGANVLTF - 15 TRBJ2-6 - TRBV18
TGTGCCAGCAGCGTAGAAGCTTCGTTCCGGGAGCAGTTCTTC CASSVEASFREQFF - 14 TRBJ2-1 - TRBV9
TGTGCCAGCAGCCAAGGCCCGGGGGGAGGAGGGAACGAGCAGTACTTC CASSQGPGGGGNEQYF TRBD2 16 TRBJ2-7 - TRBV4-2
TGCGCCAGCAGGGAGACTAGCGGGGGCTACGAGCAGTACTTC CASRETSGGYEQYF TRBD2 14 TRBJ2-7 - TRBV5-1
TGTGCCAGTAGTCTGACCGGTCAAGAGGCCCAGTACTTC CASSLTGQEAQYF - 13 TRBJ2-5 - TRBV19
TGTGCCAGCAGCCCCTCTAGCGGCTCCTACGAGCAGTACTTC CASSPSSGSYEQYF TRBD2 14 TRBJ2-7 - TRBV6-1
TGTGCCAGTAGTCCCGGGACAGGGGCCTATGGCTACACCTTC CASSPGTGAYGYTF TRBD1 14 TRBJ1-2 - TRBV19
TGTGCCAGCAGCACAGGGACAGGGTCGAGGACTGAAGCTTTCTTT CASSTGTGSRTEAFF TRBD1 15 TRBJ1-1 - TRBV9
TGCGCCAGCAGCTTTCCGGGACTAGCGGGAAGATCCGGGGAGCTGTTTTTT CASSFPGLAGRSGELFF TRBD2 17 TRBJ2-2 - TRBV4-1
TGTGCCAGCAGTTGGGAGGGGGTGTACGAGCAGTACTTC CASSWEGVYEQYF - 13 TRBJ2-7 once TRBV28
TGCGCCAGCAGCCCTTACTCAGACAGGGTAGATACGCAGTATTTT CASSPYSDRVDTQYF TRBD1 15 TRBJ2-3 - TRBV4-1
TGTGCCAGCAGTTTAAGATTGGCAGAAGCTTTCTTT CASSLRLAEAFF - 12 TRBJ1-1 - TRBV28
TGTGCCAGCAGTCCCCCGGGGGGGCAGTATTTT CASSPPGGQYF TRBD2 11 TRBJ2-3 - TRBV6-1
TGCAGTGTTGACAGATCCCACGAGCAGTACTTC CSVDRSHEQYF - 11 TRBJ2-7 - TRBV20-1
TGTGCCTGGAGTGTCGCCCGGACTAGCGGGAGTAACAATGAGCAGTTCTTC CAWSVARTSGSNNEQFF TRBD2 17 TRBJ2-1 - TRBV30
TGTGCCAGCAGAACACCCCTAGTAGAGACCCAGTACTTC CASRTPLVETQYF - 13 TRBJ2-5 once TRBV2
TGTGCCAGTAGCCGACAGGGGGCCGGCTCTGGGGCCAACGTCCTGACTTTC CASSRQGAGSGANVLTF TRBD1 17 TRBJ2-6 - TRBV19